This T cell receptor (beta chain) emerged from a study of molecular identifiers for immune sequencing clone quantification. The wider study: Within a replicate experiment, RNA obtained from either about 20,000 or 100,000 naive CD8 cells was divided into five aliquots, and four of those aliquots were then sequenced.

TCR libraries were built in bulk with a published protocol and specific TCR primers. From the PCR reads, TCRdb called clonotypes with MiXCR, one entry per CDR3 protein. This table has roughly 71,000 distinct CDR3 sequences, 18% appearing once. V lost 1 base and J lost 4, with 24 bases in between. The CDR3 has 19 residues. From germline, CDR1 is MNHEY and CDR2 SMNVEV (reference sequence). RNA fractions of 10%, 30% or 50% and about 19,000 to 1,100,000 sorted cells were the source of naive CD8 libraries. This clonotype was observed many times. The chain combines TRBV27 with TRBJ2-3; TRBD2 might be the D (5 bases). Sequencing was performed on naive CD8+ T cells from blood, with Jurkat cell RNA spiked in. Documented subset: FACS-sorted CD8+CD4-CCR7+CD45RA+ naive T cells. This TCR was recovered from a human donor in good health. Some libraries in this study had Jurkat cell RNA spiked in. DNA of the CDR3: TGTGCCAGCAGTTTATTCCCCCTATTCAGCGGTCCTGAGGCAGATACGCAGTATTTT. Translation: CASSLFPLFSGPEADTQYF.